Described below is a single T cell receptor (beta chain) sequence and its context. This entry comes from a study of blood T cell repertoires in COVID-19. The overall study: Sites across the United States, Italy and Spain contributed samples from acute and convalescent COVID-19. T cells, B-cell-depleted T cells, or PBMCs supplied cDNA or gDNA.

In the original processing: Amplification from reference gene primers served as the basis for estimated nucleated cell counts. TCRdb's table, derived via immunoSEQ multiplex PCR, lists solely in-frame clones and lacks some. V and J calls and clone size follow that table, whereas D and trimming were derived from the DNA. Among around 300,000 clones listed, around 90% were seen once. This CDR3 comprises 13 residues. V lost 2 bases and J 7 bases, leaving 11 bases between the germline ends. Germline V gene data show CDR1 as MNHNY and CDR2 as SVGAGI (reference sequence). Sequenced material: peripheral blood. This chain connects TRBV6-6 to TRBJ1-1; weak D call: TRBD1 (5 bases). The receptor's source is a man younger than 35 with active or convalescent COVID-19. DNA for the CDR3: TGTGCCAGCAGTTACGTAGGAGGGGATGAAGCTTTCTTT. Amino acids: CASSYVGGDEAFF.